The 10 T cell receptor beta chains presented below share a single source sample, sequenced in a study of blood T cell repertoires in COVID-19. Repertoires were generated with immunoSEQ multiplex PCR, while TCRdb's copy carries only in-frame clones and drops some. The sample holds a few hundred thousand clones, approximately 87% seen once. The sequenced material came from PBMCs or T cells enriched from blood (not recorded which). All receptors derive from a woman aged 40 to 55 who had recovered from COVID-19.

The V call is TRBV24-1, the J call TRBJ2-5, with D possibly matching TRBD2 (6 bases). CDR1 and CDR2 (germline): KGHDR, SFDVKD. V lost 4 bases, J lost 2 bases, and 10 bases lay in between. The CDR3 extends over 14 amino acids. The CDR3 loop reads CATSDRDFQETQYF. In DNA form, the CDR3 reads TGTGCCACCAGTGACAGGGACTTTCAAGAGACCCAGTACTTC.

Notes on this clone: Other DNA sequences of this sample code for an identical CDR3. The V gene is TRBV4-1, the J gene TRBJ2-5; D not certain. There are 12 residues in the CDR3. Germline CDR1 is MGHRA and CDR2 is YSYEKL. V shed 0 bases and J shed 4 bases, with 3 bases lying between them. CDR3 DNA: TGCGCCAGCAGCCAAGATCGAGAGACCCAGTACTTC. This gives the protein CASSQDRETQYF.

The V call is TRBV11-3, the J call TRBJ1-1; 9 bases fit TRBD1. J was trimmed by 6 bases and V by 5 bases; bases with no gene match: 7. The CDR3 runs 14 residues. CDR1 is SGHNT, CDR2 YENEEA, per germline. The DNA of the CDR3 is TGTGCCAGCAGCCGGACAGGGGATGCGGCTGAAGCTTTCTTT. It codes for CASSRTGDAAEAFF.

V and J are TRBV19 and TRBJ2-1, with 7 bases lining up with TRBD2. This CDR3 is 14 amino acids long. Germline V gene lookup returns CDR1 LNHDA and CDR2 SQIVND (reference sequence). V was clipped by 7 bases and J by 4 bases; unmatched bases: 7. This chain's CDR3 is CASTEAGLYNEQFF. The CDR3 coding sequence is TGTGCCAGTACCGAAGCGGGACTTTACAATGAGCAGTTCTTC.

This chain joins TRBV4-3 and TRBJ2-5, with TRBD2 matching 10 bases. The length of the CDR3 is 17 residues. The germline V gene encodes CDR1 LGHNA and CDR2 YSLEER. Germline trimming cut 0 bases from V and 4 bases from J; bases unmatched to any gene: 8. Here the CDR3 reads CASSQESSGRGLETQYF. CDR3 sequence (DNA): TGCGCCAGCAGCCAAGAATCTAGCGGGAGAGGCTTAGAGACCCAGTACTTC.

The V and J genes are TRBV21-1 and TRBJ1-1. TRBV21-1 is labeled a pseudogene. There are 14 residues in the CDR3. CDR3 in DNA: TGTGCCAGCAGCAAAGCGCAGGAGGCAACTGAAGCTTTCTTT. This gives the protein CASSKAQEATEAFF.

Here the CDR3 reads CAWSWTSGSDTQYF. The CDR3 nucleotides read TGTGCCTGGAGTTGGACTAGCGGGAGCGATACGCAGTATTTT. The V gene is TRBV30, the J gene TRBJ2-3; 13 bases line up with TRBD2. CDR1 GTSNPN and CDR2 SVGIG come from the germline V gene (reference sequence). The CDR3 length is 14 residues. V lost 2 bases and J lost 6; bases outside the gene matches: 2.

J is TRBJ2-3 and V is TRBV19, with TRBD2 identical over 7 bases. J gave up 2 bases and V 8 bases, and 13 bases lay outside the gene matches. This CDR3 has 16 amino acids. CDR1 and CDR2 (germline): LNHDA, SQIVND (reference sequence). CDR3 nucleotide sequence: TGTGCCAGTGGCCGGGGCGGGACTACCAACACAGATACGCAGTATTTT. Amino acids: CASGRGGTTNTDTQYF.

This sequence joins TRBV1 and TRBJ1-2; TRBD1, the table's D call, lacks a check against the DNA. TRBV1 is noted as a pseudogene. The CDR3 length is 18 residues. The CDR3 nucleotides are TGCACCAGCAGACCGCGAACCTCATCCGGGACAGGGGACTATGGCTACACCTTC. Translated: CTSRPRTSSGTGDYGYTF.

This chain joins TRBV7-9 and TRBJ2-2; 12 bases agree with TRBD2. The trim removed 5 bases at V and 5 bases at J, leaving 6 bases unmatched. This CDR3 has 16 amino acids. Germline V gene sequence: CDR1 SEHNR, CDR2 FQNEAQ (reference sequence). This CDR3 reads CASSQTSGRVTGELFF. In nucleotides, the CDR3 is TGTGCCAGCAGCCAGACTAGCGGGAGAGTTACCGGGGAGCTGTTTTTT.